The text below deals with one T cell receptor (beta chain). The sample comes from a study of OX40 agonist ivuxolimab in advanced cancers. V lost 1 base and J 14 bases, leaving 8 bases between the germline ends. CDR3 length equals 11 residues. The germline V gene has CDR1 MGHDK and CDR2 SYGVNS. Libraries were prepared by immunoSEQ multiplex PCR; TCRdb keeps only in-frame clonotypes and omits some of them. This table has about 48,000 clones, roughly nine tenths appearing once. The rearrangement links TRBV25-1 to TRBJ1-4; D unclear. The starting material was CD4+ or CD8+ T cells sorted from blood, obtained in a trial of the OX40 agonist ivuxolimab. The sequence derives from an adult with an advanced solid tumor such as melanoma, head and neck, liver or kidney cancer. The CDR3 loop is CASSELSRLFF. The CDR3 DNA sequence: TGTGCCAGCAGTGAATTGTCACGGCTGTTTTTT.